Below are 26 T cell receptor beta chains sequenced from a single sample in a study of brain metastases from non-small cell lung cancer. Only in-frame clones appear in the TCRdb table, and some are missing; sequencing was by immunoSEQ multiplex PCR. Of roughly 4,500 clones listed, about 86% are singletons. The source material was tumor-adjacent normal tissue. All receptors come from a donor older than 35 with non-small cell lung cancer.

The chain uses TRBV5-4 and TRBJ2-3, with 7 positions matching TRBD1. This CDR3 region has 16 residues. V was clipped by 3 bases and J by 2 bases; unmatched bases: 9. Germline lookup yields CDR1 SGHNT and CDR2 YYREEE (reference sequence). The CDR3 sequence is CASSSKSQGNTDTQYF. The CDR3, as DNA: TGTGCCAGCAGCTCAAAATCACAGGGGAACACAGATACGCAGTATTTT.

The J gene is TRBJ2-1, the V gene TRBV6-5; D is possibly TRBD2 (5 bases). This CDR3 region has 14 residues. V was clipped by 8 bases and J by 7 bases, with 18 bases between them. CDR1 MNHEY and CDR2 SVGAGI come from the germline V gene. The CDR3 bases are TGTGCCAGCGCTTCTTGGGCCGAGCGGAATGAGCAGTTCTTC. Protein sequence: CASASWAERNEQFF.

The chain joins TRBV9 to TRBJ2-1; tentatively, D is TRBD1 or TRBD2 (5 bases each). Between the trimmed V and J ends, which lost 0 bases and 7 bases, there was a span of 14 bases. Germline CDR1 and CDR2: SGDLS and YYNGEE. The length of the CDR3 is 15 residues. The chain's CDR3 is CASSVEGASRNEQFF. The CDR3 coding sequence is TGTGCCAGCAGCGTAGAAGGGGCTAGCCGGAATGAGCAGTTCTTC.

V usage is TRBV28 and J usage is TRBJ1-2; D may be TRBD1 (6 bases). CDR3 size: 15 residues. The germline CDR1 and CDR2 sequences are MDHEN and SYDVKM. The germline V and J ends were trimmed by 7 bases and 4 bases, with 19 bases remaining between them. As DNA, the CDR3 is TGTGCCAGCACCACTCCCCGGGGGGCGAGCTATGGCTACACCTTC. Translation gives CASTTPRGASYGYTF.

V is TRBV6-6 and J is TRBJ1-1; D call uncertain. The CDR3 contains 14 residues. V was cut by 7 bases and J by 4 bases, with 16 bases left in between. Germline V gives CDR1 MNHNY, CDR2 SVGAGI (reference sequence). CDR3 region: CASTPGLKGTEAFF. The CDR3 nucleotides read TGTGCCAGCACCCCTGGCCTAAAGGGCACTGAAGCTTTCTTT.

The genes are TRBV19 and TRBJ2-1; 12 bases are shared with TRBD2. The CDR3 is 13 amino acids. J lost 8 bases, V lost 8 bases, and 4 bases had no gene match. Germline V gene lookup returns CDR1 LNHDA and CDR2 SQIVND (reference sequence). The CDR3 sequence: CASVLAGGHEQFF. CDR3 coding DNA: TGTGCCAGTGTCCTAGCGGGAGGGCATGAGCAGTTCTTC.

The genes are TRBV6-1 and TRBJ1-5, with unresolved D. The CDR3 extends over 16 amino acids. Looked up from germline, CDR1 is MNHNS and CDR2 is SASEGT. V gave up 0 bases and J gave up 4 bases, with 13 bases separating them. This chain's CDR3 is CASSEAGPGGNQPQHF. The CDR3 DNA sequence: TGTGCCAGCAGTGAAGCTGGACCCGGAGGGAATCAGCCCCAGCATTTT.

This clone was seen more than once but under ten times. The chain carries TRBV29-1 and TRBJ1-1; D gene unclear. Trimming removed 4 bases from V and 0 bases from J, with 9 bases in between. This CDR3 comprises 13 residues. Germline assignment: CDR1 SQVTM and CDR2 ANQGSEA. The CDR3 bases are TGCAGCGTTGGGTACGGCCTGAACACTGAAGCTTTCTTT. Translating it yields CSVGYGLNTEAFF.

This chain uses TRBV7-2 with TRBJ2-4; D may match TRBD1 or TRBD2 (6 bases each). This CDR3 region has 14 residues. Germline V CDR1 and CDR2: SGHTA, FQGNSA. V lost 1 base and J lost 10, with 14 bases in between. The CDR3 reads CASSLVRGEEIQYF. CDR3 coding DNA: TGTGCCAGCAGCTTAGTTAGGGGGGAGGAAATTCAGTACTTC.

This clone appeared a few times. This specimen includes other DNA sequences encoding the same CDR3. The gene calls are TRBV16 and TRBJ2-7; 9 nucleotides align to TRBD1. The CDR3 loop spans 16 amino acids. With 4 bases clipped from V and 5 bases from J, the junction kept 12 bases outside the gene matches. CDR1 KGHSY and CDR2 FQNENV come from the germline V gene. CDR3 loop: CASSPFGGQGFNEQYF. CDR3 in DNA: TGTGCCAGCAGCCCCTTCGGGGGACAGGGCTTCAACGAGCAGTACTTC.

The chain employs TRBV7-6 and TRBJ2-1; maybe TRBD2 (6 bases). Germline CDR1 is SGHVS and CDR2 is FNYEAQ. The CDR3 is 13 residues long. V was pared by 2 bases and J by 7 bases, with 9 bases between. CDR3 region: CASSLWGRNEQFF. DNA for the CDR3: TGTGCCAGCAGCTTATGGGGGAGGAATGAGCAGTTCTTC.

The V and J genes are TRBV3-1 (or the pseudogene TRBV3-2) and TRBJ2-7; 14 bases are shared with TRBD2. The CDR3 runs 20 residues. CDR1 and CDR2 (germline): LGHDT, YNNKEL (reference sequence). Trimming cost V 4 bases and J 2 bases; bases outside gene matches: 16. The CDR3 loop is CASSLGTSGRGSLLPYEQYF. The CDR3 nucleotides are TGTGCCAGCAGCCTTGGGACTAGCGGGAGAGGTTCCCTTTTACCCTACGAGCAGTACTTC.

The chain is built from TRBV7-2 and TRBJ2-1; tentatively, D is TRBD2 (6 bases). This CDR3 region has 19 residues. Germline values: CDR1 SGHTA, CDR2 FQGNSA. The germline V and J ends were trimmed by 4 bases and 0 bases, with 22 bases remaining between them. The CDR3 here is CASSSDREKPRSSYNEQFF. The DNA for the CDR3 is TGTGCCAGCAGCTCCGACCGGGAGAAACCGAGGAGCTCCTACAATGAGCAGTTCTTC.

The gene calls are TRBV9 and TRBJ2-7, with 10 bases fitting TRBD2. Germline V gene sequence: CDR1 SGDLS, CDR2 YYNGEE. The CDR3 is made up of 17 amino acids. V dropped 0 bases and J dropped 5; count of bases not matched to a gene: 11. Written as DNA, the CDR3 is TGTGCCAGCAGCGTAGCGTCTAGCGGGAGAGTAGGCGACGAGCAGTACTTC. This gives the protein CASSVASSGRVGDEQYF. Drawing the rest from reference TRBV9 and TRBJ2-7, the complete variable domain is DSGVTQTPKHLITATGQRVTLRCSPRSGDLSVYWYQQSLDQGLQFLIQYYNGEERAKGNILERFSAQQFPDLHSELNLSSLELGDSALYFCASSVASSGRVGDEQYFGPGTRLTVT.

J is TRBJ2-7 and V is TRBV19; TRBD2 agrees at 11 bases. The trim removed 5 bases at V and 2 bases at J, leaving 8 bases unmatched. The CDR3 sequence is 16 residues long. CDR1 is LNHDA, CDR2 SQIVND, per germline (reference sequence). The CDR3 coding sequence is TGTGCCAGTAGTTCTAATACGGGACTAGCGGCCTACGAGCAGTACTTC. Amino acid sequence: CASSSNTGLAAYEQYF.

The chain combines TRBV7-3 with TRBJ2-5; D gene ambiguous. CDR3 size: 14 residues. V lost 0 bases to trimming and J lost 2 bases, with 7 bases between them. The germline CDR1 and CDR2 sequences are SGHTA and FQGTGA. The DNA of the CDR3 is TGTGCCAGCAGCTTAACCGGGCCTCAAGAGACCCAGTACTTC. Residues: CASSLTGPQETQYF.

The V and J genes are TRBV7-9 and TRBJ2-5, with 11 bases matching TRBD2. The CDR3 extends over 15 amino acids. Looked up from germline, CDR1 is SEHNR and CDR2 is FQNEAQ (reference sequence). Losses at the gene ends were 3 bases for V and 5 bases for J; bases not matched to a gene: 5. The CDR3 nucleotides are TGTGCCAGCAGCTTGTGGGCTAGCGGGGGGGAGACCCAGTACTTC. This sequence encodes CASSLWASGGETQYF. Full variable domain (remainder filled in from reference TRBV7-9 and TRBJ2-5): DTGVSQNPRHKITKRGQNVTFRCDPISEHNRLYWYRQTLGQGPEFLTYFQNEAQLEKSRLLSDRFSAERPKGSFSTLEIQRTEQGDSAMYLCASSLWASGGETQYFGPGTRLLVL.

The chain employs TRBV10-1 and TRBJ2-7; D call uncertain. The CDR3 runs to 15 residues. V lost 0 bases, J lost 1 base, and 10 bases lay in between. Germline CDR1 and CDR2: WNHNN and SYGVQD (reference sequence). CDR3 sequence: CASSESGVGSYEQYF. The DNA of the CDR3 is TGCGCCAGCAGTGAGTCTGGGGTAGGTTCCTACGAGCAGTACTTC.

The genes are TRBV18 and TRBJ2-2; D is unclear. The CDR3 contains 15 residues. The germline CDR1 and CDR2 sequences are KGHSH and LQKENI. With 4 bases removed from V and 0 bases from J, the gap between germline ends came to 9 bases. The CDR3 bases are TGTGCCAGCTCACAACAGCCCTCGAACACCGGGGAGCTGTTTTTT. Its translation: CASSQQPSNTGELFF.

The J gene is TRBJ2-1, the V gene TRBV6-5; TRBD1 matches 7 bases. Trimming at V came to 7 bases and at J to 12 bases, leaving 9 bases not matched to a gene. CDR1 is MNHEY and CDR2 is SVGAGI in the germline V gene. The CDR3 has 12 residues. CDR3 bases: TGTGCCAGCATGATACTAGGGGGCGGGCAGTTCTTC. It is translated as CASMILGGGQFF.

Here the CDR3 reads CASRKTSEPYNEQFF. The CDR3 DNA reads as TGTGCCAGCAGAAAGACTAGCGAACCTTACAATGAGCAGTTCTTC. The chain links TRBV27 to TRBJ2-1; TRBD2 aligns across 8 bases. The V gene end was trimmed by 6 bases and the J gene end by 4 bases; junction bases not matched to a gene: 8. CDR3 length: 15 amino acids. CDR1 and CDR2 (germline): MNHEY, SMNVEV (reference sequence).

This clone occurred a few times. The chain carries TRBV10-1 and TRBJ1-6, with TRBD1 identical over 11 bases. The CDR3 is made up of 16 amino acids. V shed 0 bases and J 9 bases; nucleotides not matched to a gene: 4. The germline CDR1 and CDR2 sequences are WNHNN and SYGVQD (reference sequence). The CDR3 here is CASSESGTGGSSPLHF. Written as DNA, the CDR3 is TGCGCCAGCAGTGAGTCCGGGACAGGGGGATCTTCACCCCTCCACTTT.

The chain combines TRBV28 with TRBJ1-1, with D possibly matching TRBD1 (5 bases). The ends were cut back, 3 bases at V and 6 bases at J, with 17 bases in the middle. This CDR3 has 15 residues. Germline V gene data show CDR1 as MDHEN and CDR2 as SYDVKM. Here the CDR3 reads CASSLHRDAMAEAFF. For the CDR3, the DNA is TGTGCCAGCAGTTTGCACCGGGACGCCATGGCTGAAGCTTTCTTT.

The chain uses TRBV3-1 (or the pseudogene TRBV3-2) and TRBJ2-1; D could derive from TRBD1 or TRBD2 (6 bases each). Trimming took off 3 bases at V and 12 bases at J, with 21 bases between the two ends. The CDR3 totals 15 residues. CDR1 is LGHDT and CDR2 is YNNKEL in the germline V gene (reference sequence). The CDR3 DNA is TGTGCCAGCAGCCAGACTAGGGGGGCCGCAATGGCGCAGTTCTTC. Its protein is CASSQTRGAAMAQFF.

The chain carries TRBV24-1 and TRBJ2-5; 9 bases match TRBD1. The CDR3 loop spans 16 amino acids. Germline values: CDR1 KGHDR, CDR2 SFDVKD. V shed 4 bases and J 2 bases; nucleotides not matched to a gene: 7. In DNA form, the CDR3 reads TGTGCCACCAGTGACCCGGAGGGGACAGGGCAAGAGACCCAGTACTTC. This gives the protein CATSDPEGTGQETQYF.

The chain links TRBV27 to TRBJ1-1, with TRBD1 identical over 8 bases. V lost 5 bases to trimming and J lost 2 bases; unmatched junction nucleotides: 16. The CDR3 totals 18 residues. Looked up from germline, CDR1 is MNHEY and CDR2 is SMNVEV (reference sequence). CDR3 DNA: TGTGCCAGCAGTCCCCGACAGGGGCCTTGGGGTCGTAACACTGAAGCTTTCTTT. Residues: CASSPRQGPWGRNTEAFF.